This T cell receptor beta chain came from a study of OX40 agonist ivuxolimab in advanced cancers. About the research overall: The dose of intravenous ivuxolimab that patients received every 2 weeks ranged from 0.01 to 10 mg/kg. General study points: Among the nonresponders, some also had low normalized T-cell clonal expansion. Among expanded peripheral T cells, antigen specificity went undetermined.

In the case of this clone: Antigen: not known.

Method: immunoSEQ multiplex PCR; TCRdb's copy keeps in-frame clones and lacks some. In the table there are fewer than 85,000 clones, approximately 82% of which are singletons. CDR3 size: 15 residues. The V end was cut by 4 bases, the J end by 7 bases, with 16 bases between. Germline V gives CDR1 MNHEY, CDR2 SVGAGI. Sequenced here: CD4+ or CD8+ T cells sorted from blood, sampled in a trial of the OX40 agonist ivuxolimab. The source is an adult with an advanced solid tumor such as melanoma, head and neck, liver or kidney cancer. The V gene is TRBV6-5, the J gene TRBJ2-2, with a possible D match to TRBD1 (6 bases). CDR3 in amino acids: CASSLMGARLGELFF. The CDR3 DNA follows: TGTGCCAGCAGTTTGATGGGGGCGCGTCTCGGGGAGCTGTTTTTT.